The 5 T cell receptor beta chains listed next were all sequenced from one sample in a study of OX40 agonist ivuxolimab in advanced cancers. Method: immunoSEQ multiplex PCR; TCRdb's copy keeps in-frame clones and lacks some. The table lists roughly 91,000 clones, around 95% of them singletons. Sequences were derived from CD4+ or CD8+ T cells sorted from blood, sampled in a trial of the OX40 agonist ivuxolimab. These receptors were collected from an adult with an advanced solid tumor such as melanoma, head and neck, liver or kidney cancer.

V gene TRBV5-5 combines with J gene TRBJ2-7, with D perhaps matching TRBD1 (5 bases). Trimming took 8 bases from V and 2 from J, leaving 11 bases between them. The CDR3 contains 12 residues. Germline V lookup: CDR1 SGHKS, CDR2 YYEKEE (reference sequence). The DNA for the CDR3 is TGTGCCAGTATGGGGCAAACCTACGAGCAGTACTTC. Translated: CASMGQTYEQYF.

The chain joins TRBV4-1 to TRBJ1-4, with a weak D call TRBD1 (6 bases). Germline assignment: CDR1 MGHRA and CDR2 YSYEKL. The CDR3 length is 17 residues. Trimming shortened V by 4 bases and J by 1 base, and 16 bases separated the two germline ends. CDR3 in DNA: TGCGCCAGCAGCCCCTGGGGGGGGCGGGGAACTAATGAAAAACTGTTTTTT. Translated, it gives CASSPWGGRGTNEKLFF.

This chain's CDR3 is CASNDRDSYGYTF. CDR3 nucleotide sequence: TGTGCCAGCAACGACCGGGACAGCTATGGCTACACCTTC. This sequence joins TRBV6-6 and TRBJ1-2; 7 bases match TRBD1. J was trimmed by 4 bases and V by 7 bases; bases with no gene match: 6. The CDR3 length is 13 residues. Germline CDR1 MNHNY, CDR2 SVGAGI (reference sequence).

This chain uses TRBV25-1 with TRBJ2-7; D is ambiguous. The CDR3 sequence is 11 residues long. Trimming stripped 6 bases from V and 4 bases from J, with 7 bases between. Germline V gives CDR1 MGHDK, CDR2 SYGVNS. The DNA for the CDR3 is TGTGCCAGCAGCGTTTATTACGAGCAGTACTTC. It codes for CASSVYYEQYF.

J is TRBJ2-1 and V is TRBV11-2; D unclear. The germline V and J ends were trimmed by 2 bases and 2 bases, with 10 bases remaining between them. Germline V gene data show CDR1 as SGHAT and CDR2 as FQNNGV. This CDR3 is built from 15 residues. The chain's CDR3 is CASSLMRGAYNEQFF. The CDR3 DNA reads TGTGCCAGCAGCTTAATGCGCGGAGCCTACAATGAGCAGTTCTTC.